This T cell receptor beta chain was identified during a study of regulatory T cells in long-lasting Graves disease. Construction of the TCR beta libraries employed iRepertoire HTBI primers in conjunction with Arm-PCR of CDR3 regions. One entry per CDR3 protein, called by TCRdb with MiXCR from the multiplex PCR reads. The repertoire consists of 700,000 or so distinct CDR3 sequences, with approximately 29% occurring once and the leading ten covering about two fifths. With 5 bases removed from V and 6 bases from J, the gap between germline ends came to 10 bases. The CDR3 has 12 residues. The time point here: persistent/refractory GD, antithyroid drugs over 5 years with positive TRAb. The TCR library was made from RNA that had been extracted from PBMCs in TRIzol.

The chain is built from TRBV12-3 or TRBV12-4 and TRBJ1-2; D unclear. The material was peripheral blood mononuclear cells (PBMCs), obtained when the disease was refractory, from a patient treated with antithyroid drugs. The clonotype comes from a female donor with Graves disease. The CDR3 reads CASSLELDGYTF. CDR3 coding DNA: TGTGCCAGCAGTCTAGAGTTGGATGGCTACACCTTC.